The present TCR beta chain was sequenced within a study of Ad26.COV2.S vaccination and SARS-CoV-2 variants. Turning to the study itself: In the study, Ad26.COV2.S was injected intramuscularly once, or twice 56 days apart.

Notes on this clone: The same CDR3 can be traced to other DNA sequences in this sample.

Here immunoSEQ multiplex PCR was the method, and the copy in TCRdb shows in-frame clones only, minus some. The profile shows 200,000 to 250,000 clones, around 89% of them singletons. The CDR3 runs to 14 residues. Germline lookup yields CDR1 LGHNA and CDR2 YSLEER. Between the trimmed V and J ends, which lost 1 base and 1 base, there was a span of 7 bases. The treatment here: some 19 received Ad26.COV2.S at low or high dose, single or two shots; about five received placebo; per-sample allocation not given. Samples were taken on day 63 after the first vaccine or placebo injection. The V gene is TRBV4-3, the J gene TRBJ1-1; no definite D call. The clonotype originates from a person between 18 and 59 years old who received the Ad26.COV2.S COVID-19 vaccine or a placebo. Sequencing was performed on peripheral blood, taken in a trial of Ad26.COV2.S vaccine versus placebo. The CDR3 loop reads CASSQGLGNTEAFF. For the CDR3, the DNA is TGCGCCAGCAGCCAAGGTCTGGGGAACACTGAAGCTTTCTTT.